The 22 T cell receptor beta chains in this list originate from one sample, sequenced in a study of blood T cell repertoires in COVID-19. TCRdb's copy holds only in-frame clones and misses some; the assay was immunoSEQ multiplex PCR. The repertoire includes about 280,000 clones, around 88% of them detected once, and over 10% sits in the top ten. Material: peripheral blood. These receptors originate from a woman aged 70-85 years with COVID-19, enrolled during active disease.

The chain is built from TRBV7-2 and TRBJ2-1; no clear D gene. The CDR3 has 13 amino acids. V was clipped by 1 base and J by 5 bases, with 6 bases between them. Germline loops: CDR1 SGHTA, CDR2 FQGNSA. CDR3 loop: CASSLGPDNEQFF. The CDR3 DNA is TGTGCCAGCAGCTTAGGTCCCGACAATGAGCAGTTCTTC.

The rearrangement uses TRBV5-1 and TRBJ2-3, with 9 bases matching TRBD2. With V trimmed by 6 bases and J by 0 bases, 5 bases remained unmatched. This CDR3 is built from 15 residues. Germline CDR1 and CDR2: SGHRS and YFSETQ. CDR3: CASIGGGASTDTQYF. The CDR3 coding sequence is TGCGCCAGCATCGGCGGGGGGGCTAGCACAGATACGCAGTATTTT.

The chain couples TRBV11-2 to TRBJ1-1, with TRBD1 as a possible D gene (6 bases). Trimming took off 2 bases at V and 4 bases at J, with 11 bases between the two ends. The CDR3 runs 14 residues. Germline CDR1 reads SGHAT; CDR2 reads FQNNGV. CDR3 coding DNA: TGTGCCAGCAGCTTAACAGGGATGTCCACTGAAGCTTTCTTT. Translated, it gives CASSLTGMSTEAFF.

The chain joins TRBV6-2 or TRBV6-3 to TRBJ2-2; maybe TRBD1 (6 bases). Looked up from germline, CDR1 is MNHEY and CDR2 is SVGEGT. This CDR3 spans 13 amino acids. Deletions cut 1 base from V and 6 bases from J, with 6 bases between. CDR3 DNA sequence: TGTGCCAGCAGTTACTGGGGGCCCGGGGAGCTGTTTTTT. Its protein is CASSYWGPGELFF.

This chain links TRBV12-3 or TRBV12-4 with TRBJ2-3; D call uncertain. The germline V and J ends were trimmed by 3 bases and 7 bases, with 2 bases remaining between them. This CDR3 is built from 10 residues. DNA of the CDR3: TGTGCCAGCAGTTTCAATACGCAGTATTTT. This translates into CASSFNTQYF.

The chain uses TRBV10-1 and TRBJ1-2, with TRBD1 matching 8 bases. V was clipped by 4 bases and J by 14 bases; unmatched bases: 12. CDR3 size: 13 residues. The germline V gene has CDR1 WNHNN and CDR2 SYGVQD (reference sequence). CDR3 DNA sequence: TGCGCCAGCAGTGGACAGGGGTCCGAATGGCTAACCTTC. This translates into CASSGQGSEWLTF.

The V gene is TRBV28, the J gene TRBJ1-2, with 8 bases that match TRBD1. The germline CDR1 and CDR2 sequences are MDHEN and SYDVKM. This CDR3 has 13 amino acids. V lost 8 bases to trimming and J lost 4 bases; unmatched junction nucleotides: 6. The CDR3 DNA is TGTGCCAGCGGACAGGGCTGGAGCTATGGCTACACCTTC. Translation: CASGQGWSYGYTF.

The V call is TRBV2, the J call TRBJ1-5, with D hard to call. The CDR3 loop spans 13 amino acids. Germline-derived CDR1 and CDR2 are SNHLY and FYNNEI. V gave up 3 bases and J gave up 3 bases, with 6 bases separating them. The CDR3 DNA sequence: TGTGCCAGCAGTGATGGCAACAATCAGCCCCAGCATTTT. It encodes CASSDGNNQPQHF.

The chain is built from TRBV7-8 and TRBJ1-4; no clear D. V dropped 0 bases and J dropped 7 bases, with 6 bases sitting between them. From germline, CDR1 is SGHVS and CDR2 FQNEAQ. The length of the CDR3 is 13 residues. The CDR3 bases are TGTGCCAGCAGCTTAGCGGAGACTGAAAAACTGTTTTTT. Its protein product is CASSLAETEKLFF.

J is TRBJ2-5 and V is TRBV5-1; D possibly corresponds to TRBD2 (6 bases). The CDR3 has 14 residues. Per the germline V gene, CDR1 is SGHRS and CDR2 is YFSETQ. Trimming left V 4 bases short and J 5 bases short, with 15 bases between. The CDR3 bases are TGCGCCAGCAGCCAGGGACTCCCACAGGAGACCCAGTACTTC. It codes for CASSQGLPQETQYF.

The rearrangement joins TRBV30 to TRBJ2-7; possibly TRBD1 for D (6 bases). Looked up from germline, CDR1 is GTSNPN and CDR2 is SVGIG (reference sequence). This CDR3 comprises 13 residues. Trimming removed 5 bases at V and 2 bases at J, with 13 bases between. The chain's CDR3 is CAWDPGQPYEQYF. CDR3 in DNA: TGTGCCTGGGACCCGGGACAACCCTACGAGCAGTACTTC.

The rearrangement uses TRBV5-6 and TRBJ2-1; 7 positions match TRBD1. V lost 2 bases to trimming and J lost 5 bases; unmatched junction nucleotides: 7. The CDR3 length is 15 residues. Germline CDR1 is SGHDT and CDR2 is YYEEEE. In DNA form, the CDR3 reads TGTGCCAGCAGCTTCAGGGGGAAGGGGCACAATGAGCAGTTCTTC. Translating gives CASSFRGKGHNEQFF.

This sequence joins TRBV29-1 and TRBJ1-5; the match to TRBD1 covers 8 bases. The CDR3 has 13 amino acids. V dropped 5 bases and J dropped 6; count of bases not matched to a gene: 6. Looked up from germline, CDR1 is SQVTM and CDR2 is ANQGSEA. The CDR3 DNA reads TGCAGCGTTTCCAGGGGGCGCGGTCAGCCCCAGCATTTT. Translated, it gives CSVSRGRGQPQHF. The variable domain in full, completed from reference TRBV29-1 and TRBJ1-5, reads SAVISQKPSRDICQRGTSLTIQCQVDSQVTMMFWYRQQPGQSLTLIATANQGSEATYESGFVIDKFPISRPNLTFSTLTVSNMSPEDSSIYLCSVSRGRGQPQHFGDGTRLSIL.

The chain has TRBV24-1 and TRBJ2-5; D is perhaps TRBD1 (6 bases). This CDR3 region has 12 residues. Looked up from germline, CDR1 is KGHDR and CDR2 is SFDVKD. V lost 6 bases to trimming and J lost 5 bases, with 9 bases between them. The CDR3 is CATSRGKETQYF. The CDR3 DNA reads TGTGCCACCAGTAGGGGGAAGGAGACCCAGTACTTC.

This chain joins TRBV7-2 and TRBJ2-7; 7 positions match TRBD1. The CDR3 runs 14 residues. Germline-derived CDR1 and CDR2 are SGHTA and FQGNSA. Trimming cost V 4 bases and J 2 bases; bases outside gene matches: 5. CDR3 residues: CASSSFGQAYEQYF. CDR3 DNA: TGTGCCAGCAGCTCGTTCGGACAGGCCTACGAGCAGTACTTC.

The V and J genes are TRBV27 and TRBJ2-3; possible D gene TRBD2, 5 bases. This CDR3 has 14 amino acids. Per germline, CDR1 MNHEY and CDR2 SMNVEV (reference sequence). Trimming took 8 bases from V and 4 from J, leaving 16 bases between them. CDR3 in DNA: TGTGCCAGCCGCCCGTGGAGCGGCCCAGATACGCAGTATTTT. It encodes CASRPWSGPDTQYF.

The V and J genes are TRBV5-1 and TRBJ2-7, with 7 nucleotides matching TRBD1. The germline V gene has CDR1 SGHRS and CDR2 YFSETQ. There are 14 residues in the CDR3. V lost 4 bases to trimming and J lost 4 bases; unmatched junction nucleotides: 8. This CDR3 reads CASSADRVRYEQYF. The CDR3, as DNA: TGCGCCAGCAGCGCAGACAGGGTTCGGTACGAGCAGTACTTC.

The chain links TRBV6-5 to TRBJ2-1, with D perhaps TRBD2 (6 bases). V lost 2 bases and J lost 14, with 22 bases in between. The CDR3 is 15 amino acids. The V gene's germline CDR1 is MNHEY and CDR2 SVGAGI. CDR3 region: CASSYGGVKQMEEFF. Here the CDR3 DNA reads TGTGCCAGCAGTTACGGAGGGGTAAAGCAGATGGAGGAGTTCTTC.

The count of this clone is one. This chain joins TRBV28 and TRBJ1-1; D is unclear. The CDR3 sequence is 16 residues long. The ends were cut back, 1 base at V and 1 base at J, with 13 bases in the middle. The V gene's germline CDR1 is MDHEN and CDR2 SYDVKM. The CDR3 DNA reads TGTGCCAGCAGTTTATCCCCCCCAAGCGGGAACACTGAAGCTTTCTTT. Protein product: CASSLSPPSGNTEAFF.

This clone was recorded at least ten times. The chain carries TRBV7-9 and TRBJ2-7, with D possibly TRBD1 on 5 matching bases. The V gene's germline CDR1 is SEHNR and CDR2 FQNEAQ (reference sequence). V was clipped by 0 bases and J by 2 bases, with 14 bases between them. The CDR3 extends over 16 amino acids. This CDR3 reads CASSLALAGNTYEQYF. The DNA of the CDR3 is TGTGCCAGCAGCTTAGCGTTAGCAGGGAACACCTACGAGCAGTACTTC.

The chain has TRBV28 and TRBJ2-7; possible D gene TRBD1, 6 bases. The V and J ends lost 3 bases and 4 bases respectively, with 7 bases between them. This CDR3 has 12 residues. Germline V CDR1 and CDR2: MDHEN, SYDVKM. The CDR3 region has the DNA TGTGCCAGCAGTTTCGACAGGTACGAGCAGTACTTC. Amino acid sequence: CASSFDRYEQYF.

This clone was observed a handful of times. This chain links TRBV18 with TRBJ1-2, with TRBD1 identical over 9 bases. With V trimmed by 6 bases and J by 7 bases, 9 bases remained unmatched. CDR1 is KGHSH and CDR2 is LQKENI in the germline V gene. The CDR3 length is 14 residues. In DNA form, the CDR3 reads TGTGCCAGCTCCCCCGAGGGACAGGGAACTGGCTACACCTTC. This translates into CASSPEGQGTGYTF.